A selection of T cell receptor beta chains follows, all from one sample in a study of blood T cell repertoires in COVID-19. Data came from immunoSEQ multiplex PCR; TCRdb stores just in-frame clones and leaves some out. The table includes under 55,000 clones, 70% to 85% detected once. Material: peripheral blood. These receptors all come from a man aged 65 to 85 with acute or convalescent COVID-19. Each CDR3 is given with its conserved first and last residue. The D gene is left open where the match is weak. Some rows mark clone size as missing; the rest say once, few, many or name a class of expanded clone.

v_gene: TRBV18; abundance: -; j_gene: TRBJ2-5; d_gene: -; CDR3nt: TGTGCCAGCTCACCACCGAGTAAACAAGAGACCCAGTACTTC; CDR3aa: CASSPPSKQETQYF
v_gene: TRBV11-2; abundance: -; j_gene: TRBJ2-3; d_gene: -; CDR3nt: TGTGCCAGCAGCTTACATGCTAGCATCGCAGATACGCAGTATTTT; CDR3aa: CASSLHASIADTQYF
v_gene: TRBV6-1; abundance: -; j_gene: TRBJ2-7; d_gene: TRBD2; CDR3nt: TGTGCCAGCAGTGAACTTGGGACTAGCGGGAGTTACGAGCAGTACTTC; CDR3aa: CASSELGTSGSYEQYF
v_gene: TRBV27; abundance: once; j_gene: TRBJ1-5; d_gene: TRBD1; CDR3nt: TGTGCCAGCAGTTTCGCAGGGACAGGACAGCCCCAGCATTTT; CDR3aa: CASSFAGTGQPQHF
v_gene: TRBV5-4; abundance: once; j_gene: TRBJ2-5; d_gene: TRBD2; CDR3nt: TGTGCCAGCAGCCCCCGGGTAGCGGGACAAGAGACCCAGTACTTC; CDR3aa: CASSPRVAGQETQYF
v_gene: TRBV5-1; abundance: -; j_gene: TRBJ2-3; d_gene: TRBD2; CDR3nt: TGCGCCAGCAGCGGAGCGGGAGGCCTCTTCACAGATACGCAGTATTTT; CDR3aa: CASSGAGGLFTDTQYF
v_gene: TRBV4-1; abundance: -; j_gene: TRBJ2-7; d_gene: TRBD2; CDR3nt: TGCGCCAGCAGCCAAGGGCGGGGGGCTGAACGGGGCAACGAGCAGTACTTC; CDR3aa: CASSQGRGAERGNEQYF
v_gene: TRBV7-3; abundance: once; j_gene: TRBJ2-1; d_gene: -; CDR3nt: TGTGCCAGCAGCCCCCGCAGGGCAGACGAGCAGTTCTTC; CDR3aa: CASSPRRADEQFF
v_gene: TRBV19; abundance: -; j_gene: TRBJ2-3; d_gene: TRBD2; CDR3nt: TGTGCCAGTAGTATAGCGGGACTAGCGACAGATACGCAGTATTTT; CDR3aa: CASSIAGLATDTQYF
v_gene: TRBV25-1; abundance: -; j_gene: TRBJ2-5; d_gene: -; CDR3nt: TGTGCCAGCAGTGAAATTCGCTACGCGAACCAAGAGACCCAGTACTTC; CDR3aa: CASSEIRYANQETQYF
v_gene: TRBV7-2; abundance: -; j_gene: TRBJ2-3; d_gene: -; CDR3nt: TGTGCCAGCAGCCCAGACTCGGGGATGGATACGCAGTATTTT; CDR3aa: CASSPDSGMDTQYF
v_gene: TRBV5-1; abundance: -; j_gene: TRBJ2-4; d_gene: TRBD1; CDR3nt: TGCGCCAGCAGCTCCGCAGGGGGCGAAAACATTCAGTACTTC; CDR3aa: CASSSAGGENIQYF
v_gene: TRBV19; abundance: -; j_gene: TRBJ1-5; d_gene: -; CDR3nt: TGTGCCAGTAGACAAATTAGCAATCAGCCCCAGCATTTT; CDR3aa: CASRQISNQPQHF
v_gene: TRBV28; abundance: -; j_gene: TRBJ2-7; d_gene: -; CDR3nt: TGTGCCAGCAGTTTATCTGCAGGGGTGTCCGGGACGCGTACCTACGAGCAGTACTTC; CDR3aa: CASSLSAGVSGTRTYEQYF
v_gene: TRBV7-2; abundance: -; j_gene: TRBJ1-2; d_gene: -; CDR3nt: TGTGCCAGCAGCTTGGACAGAGGGTTTAACTATGGCTACACCTTC; CDR3aa: CASSLDRGFNYGYTF
v_gene: TRBV19; abundance: -; j_gene: TRBJ2-1; d_gene: TRBD2; CDR3nt: TGTGCCAGTAGTATTCAGGCGGGAGGTAGTAATGAGCAGTTCTTC; CDR3aa: CASSIQAGGSNEQFF
v_gene: TRBV6-5; abundance: -; j_gene: TRBJ2-2; d_gene: -; CDR3nt: TGTGCCAGCAGTCCCAGGGTCACCGGGGAGCTGTTTTTT; CDR3aa: CASSPRVTGELFF
v_gene: TRBV10-3; abundance: -; j_gene: TRBJ2-2; d_gene: -; CDR3nt: TGTGCCATCGGCGGTCGCCCGTCAAACAGGGATGTGAACACCGGGGAGCTGTTTTTT; CDR3aa: CAIGGRPSNRDVNTGELFF
v_gene: TRBV10-3; abundance: once; j_gene: TRBJ1-1; d_gene: -; CDR3nt: TGTGCCATCAGCGGGAGAAACACTGAAGCTTTCTTT; CDR3aa: CAISGRNTEAFF
v_gene: TRBV28; abundance: -; j_gene: TRBJ2-5; d_gene: -; CDR3nt: TGTGCCAGCAGTCCCCCCCAGGGGCGGCAAGAGACCCAGTACTTC; CDR3aa: CASSPPQGRQETQYF
v_gene: TRBV7-8; abundance: -; j_gene: TRBJ1-2; d_gene: -; CDR3nt: TGTGCCAGCAGCTTAATAGGGGGGGGAAACTATGGCTACACCTTC; CDR3aa: CASSLIGGGNYGYTF
v_gene: TRBV20-1; abundance: -; j_gene: TRBJ1-6; d_gene: -; CDR3nt: TGCAGTGCTAGTCGTCAGGGAGGCAATTCACCCCTCCACTTT; CDR3aa: CSASRQGGNSPLHF
v_gene: TRBV7-9; abundance: -; j_gene: TRBJ1-1; d_gene: -; CDR3nt: TGTGCCAGCAGCTTAGATTCTATGGGGGGTTGGGCTGAAGCTTTCTTT; CDR3aa: CASSLDSMGGWAEAFF
v_gene: TRBV11-3; abundance: -; j_gene: TRBJ2-1; d_gene: TRBD2; CDR3nt: TGTGCCAGCAGCTCACCTAAAACTAGCGACCTACTCACCGGCTACAATGAGCAGTTCTTC; CDR3aa: CASSSPKTSDLLTGYNEQFF
v_gene: TRBV7-9; abundance: -; j_gene: TRBJ1-1; d_gene: TRBD1; CDR3nt: TGTGCCAGCAGCTGGGGGACAGTCGCGGCTTTCTTT; CDR3aa: CASSWGTVAAFF
v_gene: TRBV27; abundance: -; j_gene: TRBJ2-4; d_gene: TRBD1; CDR3nt: TGTGCCAGCAGTGGACTCCGGGACAGAACTTTAGCCAAAAACATTCAGTACTTC; CDR3aa: CASSGLRDRTLAKNIQYF
v_gene: TRBV29-1; abundance: -; j_gene: TRBJ2-1; d_gene: TRBD2; CDR3nt: TGCAGCGTTGGCGGGGGGGCTTGGGATGAGCAGTTCTTC; CDR3aa: CSVGGGAWDEQFF
v_gene: TRBV11-2; abundance: -; j_gene: TRBJ1-2; d_gene: TRBD1; CDR3nt: TGTGCCAGCAGCTGGCAACAGGGGGCCAGTAGCTACACCTTC; CDR3aa: CASSWQQGASSYTF
v_gene: TRBV7-9; abundance: -; j_gene: TRBJ1-1; d_gene: -; CDR3nt: TGTGCCAGCAGCCGCCAACAGGGTAACACTGAAGCTTTCTTT; CDR3aa: CASSRQQGNTEAFF
v_gene: TRBV6-2/TRBV6-3; abundance: -; j_gene: TRBJ2-6; d_gene: -; CDR3nt: TGTGCCAGCAGTTACGTGGCGGAGATACCTGGGGCCAACGTCCTGACTTTC; CDR3aa: CASSYVAEIPGANVLTF
v_gene: TRBV4-3; abundance: -; j_gene: TRBJ2-2; d_gene: -; CDR3nt: TGCGCCAGCAGCCAAGATACCGCCAGGGGCGGGGAGCTGTTTTTT; CDR3aa: CASSQDTARGGELFF
v_gene: TRBV6-5; abundance: few; j_gene: TRBJ1-2; d_gene: -; CDR3nt: TGTGCCAGCAGAAGGCCCGGGGGTGGGGATGGCTACACCTTC; CDR3aa: CASRRPGGGDGYTF
v_gene: TRBV7-7; abundance: few; j_gene: TRBJ2-1; d_gene: TRBD1; CDR3nt: TGTGCCAGCAGCACGGACAGGGGGAATGAGCAGTTCTTC; CDR3aa: CASSTDRGNEQFF
v_gene: TRBV19; abundance: -; j_gene: TRBJ2-3; d_gene: TRBD2; CDR3nt: TGTGCCAGTAGTATAGCGGGGGGGAGCACAGATACGCAGTATTTT; CDR3aa: CASSIAGGSTDTQYF
v_gene: TRBV18; abundance: few; j_gene: TRBJ1-1; d_gene: -; CDR3nt: TGTGCCAGCTCACCGCGTGAGGGGGGGGATACTGAAGCTTTCTTT; CDR3aa: CASSPREGGDTEAFF
v_gene: TRBV3-1/TRBV3-2; abundance: once; j_gene: TRBJ2-7; d_gene: TRBD2; CDR3nt: TGTGCCAGCGGGGTAAGCGGGAGGGCCTACGAGCAGTACTTC; CDR3aa: CASGVSGRAYEQYF
v_gene: TRBV7-7; abundance: -; j_gene: TRBJ2-5; d_gene: -; CDR3nt: TGTGCCAGCACCCCCGTCGCCGGTAGCGAGACCCAGTACTTC; CDR3aa: CASTPVAGSETQYF
v_gene: TRBV3-1/TRBV3-2; abundance: few; j_gene: TRBJ2-3; d_gene: -; CDR3nt: TGTGCCAGCAGCCTGGCCCGGGGGACAGATACGCAGTATTTT; CDR3aa: CASSLARGTDTQYF
v_gene: TRBV6-1; abundance: -; j_gene: TRBJ2-3; d_gene: TRBD2; CDR3nt: TGTGCCAGCAGTGAGGGCTTACTAGCGGGGGGAACTAGCACAGATACGCAGTATTTT; CDR3aa: CASSEGLLAGGTSTDTQYF
v_gene: TRBV5-6; abundance: -; j_gene: TRBJ1-2; d_gene: -; CDR3nt: TGTGCCAGCAGCCTCCCGGGAGGCTACTATGGCTACACCTTC; CDR3aa: CASSLPGGYYGYTF
v_gene: TRBV5-8; abundance: -; j_gene: TRBJ1-5; d_gene: -; CDR3nt: TGTGCCAGCAGCCGGTACGTTGATTTGAGCAATCAGCCCCAGCATTTT; CDR3aa: CASSRYVDLSNQPQHF
v_gene: TRBV21-1; abundance: -; j_gene: TRBJ2-5; d_gene: -; CDR3nt: TGTGCCAGCAGCAAAGATTCTACAGGGATTTTGTGGGAGACCCAGTACTTC; CDR3aa: CASSKDSTGILWETQYF
v_gene: TRBV23-1; abundance: -; j_gene: TRBJ1-4; d_gene: -; CDR3nt: TGCGCCAGCAGTCGCTACGGGACAACTAATGAAAAACTGTTTTTT; CDR3aa: CASSRYGTTNEKLFF
v_gene: TRBV5-6; abundance: -; j_gene: TRBJ2-5; d_gene: TRBD2; CDR3nt: TGTGCCAGCAGCTTGGGTAGCGGGACCCTGACCGGGACCCAGTACTTC; CDR3aa: CASSLGSGTLTGTQYF
v_gene: TRBV30; abundance: -; j_gene: TRBJ1-2; d_gene: -; CDR3nt: TGTGCCTGGGATCCAGGTGGCTATGGCTACACCTTC; CDR3aa: CAWDPGGYGYTF
v_gene: TRBV5-4; abundance: -; j_gene: TRBJ2-7; d_gene: TRBD1; CDR3nt: TGTGCCAGCAGCTTGACCGGGACAGGGGGCGCCGAGCAGTACTTC; CDR3aa: CASSLTGTGGAEQYF
v_gene: TRBV27; abundance: -; j_gene: TRBJ1-6; d_gene: TRBD1; CDR3nt: TGTGCCAGCAGTTTGCAGGGGGCAGATTCACCCCTCCACTTT; CDR3aa: CASSLQGADSPLHF
v_gene: TRBV29-1; abundance: -; j_gene: TRBJ1-1; d_gene: -; CDR3nt: TGCAGCGTTGTGGGGCCTACCATGAACACTGAAGCTTTCTTT; CDR3aa: CSVVGPTMNTEAFF
v_gene: TRBV2; abundance: -; j_gene: TRBJ2-2; d_gene: TRBD2; CDR3nt: TGTGCCAGCAGTGTGGGCGGGGGGACGAACACCGGGGAGCTGTTTTTT; CDR3aa: CASSVGGGTNTGELFF
v_gene: TRBV9; abundance: -; j_gene: TRBJ2-5; d_gene: -; CDR3nt: TGTGCCAGCAGCGTAGGGACTAACAACCAAGAGACCCAGTACTTC; CDR3aa: CASSVGTNNQETQYF
v_gene: TRBV28; abundance: few; j_gene: TRBJ2-7; d_gene: TRBD2; CDR3nt: TGTGCCAGCAGTTTGGAACTAGCGGGGGGGCAGTTACAATACGAGCAGTACTTC; CDR3aa: CASSLELAGGQLQYEQYF
v_gene: TRBV9; abundance: -; j_gene: TRBJ1-1; d_gene: -; CDR3nt: TGTGCCAGCAGCGTAGGTCCTAACACTGAAGCTTTCTTT; CDR3aa: CASSVGPNTEAFF
v_gene: TRBV6-5; abundance: -; j_gene: TRBJ2-7; d_gene: TRBD1; CDR3nt: TGTGCCAGCAGGTGGACAGGAGGATCCGAGCAGTACTTC; CDR3aa: CASRWTGGSEQYF
v_gene: TRBV5-1; abundance: -; j_gene: TRBJ2-3; d_gene: -; CDR3nt: TGCGCCAGCAGCTTGGAGGGCAGGGGAGGGACAGATACGCAGTATTTT; CDR3aa: CASSLEGRGGTDTQYF
v_gene: TRBV19; abundance: once; j_gene: TRBJ2-1; d_gene: TRBD2; CDR3nt: TGTGCCAGTAGTAGACTAGCGGAGATCTCCTACAATGAGCAGTTCTTC; CDR3aa: CASSRLAEISYNEQFF
v_gene: TRBV10-2; abundance: -; j_gene: TRBJ2-3; d_gene: -; CDR3nt: TGCGCCAGCAACGGGGGTAACACAGATACGCAGTATTTT; CDR3aa: CASNGGNTDTQYF
v_gene: TRBV2; abundance: -; j_gene: TRBJ2-1; d_gene: -; CDR3nt: TGTGCCAGCAGGTTCGCAGGGGAAAGGGCGTTCTTC; CDR3aa: CASRFAGERAFF
v_gene: TRBV5-1; abundance: few; j_gene: TRBJ2-7; d_gene: -; CDR3nt: TGCGCCAGCAGCTTGGACCGCGCGGGACTTATGGAGTACTTC; CDR3aa: CASSLDRAGLMEYF